Described below is a single T cell receptor (beta chain) sequence and its context. TCRdb keeps only in-frame clones here, not all; method: immunoSEQ multiplex PCR. The sample holds fewer than 350,000 clones, around 90% seen once. Germline CDR1 is SGHKS and CDR2 is YYEKEE (reference sequence). V was clipped by 2 bases and J by 3 bases; unmatched bases: 5. The CDR3 totals 15 residues. These data come from a study of blood T cell repertoires in COVID-19. The participants were between roughly 18 and 90 years old and came from fewer than 25 US areas. Assignment of participants to cohorts was predicated upon participant-reported clinical history.

The chain employs TRBV5-5 and TRBJ2-7; 10 positions match TRBD1. Sequenced: PBMCs or T cells enriched from blood (not recorded which). This sequence was found in a woman aged 25 to 39 with acute COVID-19. CDR3: CASSFWDRGVYEQYF. The CDR3 nucleotides read TGTGCCAGCAGCTTCTGGGACAGGGGAGTCTACGAGCAGTACTTC.